Following are 7 T cell receptor beta chains from one sample sequenced in a study of cytomegalovirus exposure and HLA in healthy donors. Researchers ran the PCR with 60 Vbeta and 13 Jbeta primers. This table comes from immunoSEQ multiplex PCR, and its TCRdb copy is limited to in-frame clones, with some not included. The table has some 130,000 clones, roughly 80% seen once; the top ten hold about 1.2%. Sequences were obtained from PBMCs. The receptors were sampled from a boy aged 5-17 years in good health and CMV-seronegative.

The chain is built from TRBV6-5 and TRBJ1-1; 11 bases agree with TRBD1. CDR3 length equals 14 residues. J was trimmed by 8 bases and V by 5 bases; bases with no gene match: 7. CDR1 is MNHEY, CDR2 SVGAGI, per germline. CDR3 in amino acids: CASSPPGQGGEAFF. CDR3 coding DNA: TGTGCCAGCAGTCCTCCGGGACAGGGGGGAGAAGCTTTCTTT.

DNA for the CDR3: TGTGCCAGCAGCCCTGTAGGCGGGAGCACAGATACGCAGTATTTT. Translation: CASSPVGGSTDTQYF. The chain employs TRBV4-2 and TRBJ2-3; possible D gene TRBD2, 5 bases. This CDR3 spans 15 amino acids. Germline V CDR1 and CDR2: LGHNA, YNFKEQ. Trimming pared 4 bases from V and 0 bases from J, leaving 11 bases between.

The CDR3 DNA is TGTGCCAGCAGCCGACCGAGGGGGGGGAAAGGCGAGCAGTACTTC. The encoded protein is CASSRPRGGKGEQYF. The chain has TRBV7-9 and TRBJ2-7; D possibly corresponds to TRBD2 (7 bases). V lost 5 bases, J lost 6 bases, and 20 bases lay in between. The germline gives CDR1 SEHNR, CDR2 FQNEAQ (reference sequence). The CDR3 runs to 15 residues.

V gene TRBV27 combines with J gene TRBJ2-5, with 8 bases that match TRBD2. Near its end, the DNA agrees better with TRBJ2-7, so the J call may be wrong. Germline V gene lookup returns CDR1 MNHEY and CDR2 SMNVEV (reference sequence). There are 14 residues in the CDR3. The CDR3: CASSLDSGNYEQYF. Here the CDR3 DNA reads TGTGCCAGCAGTTTGGATAGCGGGAACTACGAGCAGTACTTC.

The table lists this clone with a few counts. This chain joins TRBV29-1 and TRBJ2-7, with 7 bases that match TRBD2. Germline V gene data show CDR1 as SQVTM and CDR2 as ANQGSEA. The CDR3 extends over 13 amino acids. The V and J ends lost 4 bases and 2 bases, in that order; junction bases with no gene match: 5. CDR3 in DNA: TGCAGCGTTGCCGGGACTATAACCTACGAGCAGTACTTC. Translation gives CSVAGTITYEQYF.

V and J are TRBV9 and TRBJ2-2; 8 bases are a match to TRBD1. The CDR3 covers 16 residues. The J segment lost 3 bases and the V segment lost 3 bases, leaving 7 bases of the junction unmatched. Germline CDR1 SGDLS, CDR2 YYNGEE. The chain's CDR3 is CASSAPGQADTGELFF. CDR3 nucleotides: TGTGCCAGCAGCGCCCCGGGACAGGCGGACACCGGGGAGCTGTTTTTT.

The chain employs TRBV9 and TRBJ1-2; D not certain. The CDR3 extends over 15 amino acids. Germline CDR1 and CDR2: SGDLS and YYNGEE. The V and J ends lost 5 bases and 4 bases respectively, with 18 bases between them. The CDR3 sequence is CASSGEGGPGYGYTF. In nucleotides, the CDR3 is TGTGCCAGCAGTGGGGAGGGAGGGCCTGGCTATGGCTACACCTTC.